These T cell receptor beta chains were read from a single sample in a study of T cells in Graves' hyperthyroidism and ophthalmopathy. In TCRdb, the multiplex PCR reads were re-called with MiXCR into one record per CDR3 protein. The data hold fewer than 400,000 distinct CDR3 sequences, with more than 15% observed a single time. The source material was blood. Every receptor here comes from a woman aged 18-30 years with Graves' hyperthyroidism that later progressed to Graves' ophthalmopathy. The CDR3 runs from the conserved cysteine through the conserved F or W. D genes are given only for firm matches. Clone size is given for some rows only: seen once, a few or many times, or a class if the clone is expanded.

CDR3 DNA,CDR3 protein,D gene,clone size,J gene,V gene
TGTGCCAGCAGCCAAGATCTAGGGACTAGCGGGAGAAATGAGCAGTTCTTC,CASSQDLGTSGRNEQFF,TRBD2,few,TRBJ2-1,TRBV4-2
TGTGCCAGCAGCTTAGCGGGAGGGGTCAAGGAGCAGTACTTC,CASSLAGGVKEQYF,TRBD2,many,TRBJ2-7,TRBV12-3/TRBV12-4
TGTGCCAGCAGCGGGGGACTAGCGGGAGTTGGGTACAATGAGCAGTTCTTC,CASSGGLAGVGYNEQFF,TRBD2,NA,TRBJ2-1,TRBV7-9
TGTGCCAGCAGCTCCTGGACAGAAGTGGGCTCACCCCTCCACTTT,CASSSWTEVGSPLHF,NA,NA,TRBJ1-6,TRBV3-1
TGTGCCAGCAGCTCCTCACACTACAGGGCTAGCGGGAGAGTCGGGGAGCTGTTTTTT,CASSSSHYRASGRVGELFF,TRBD2,many,TRBJ2-2,TRBV11-3
TGTGCCAGCAGTTTCCGGCGGATTAGGTACGAGCAGTACTTC,CASSFRRIRYEQYF,NA,few,TRBJ2-7,TRBV28
TGTGCCAGCAGCTTAGTGTTTAGGGACAATGAGCAGTTCTTC,CASSLVFRDNEQFF,NA,many,TRBJ2-1,TRBV7-2
TGTGCCAGCAGCGCTAATAAGGACAGTAGGCCCTACGAGCAGTACTTC,CASSANKDSRPYEQYF,NA,few,TRBJ2-7,TRBV9
TGTGCCAGCAGTTACGGGGGAAGGTACGGGACCTACTCCTACGAGCAGTACTTC,CASSYGGRYGTYSYEQYF,NA,many,TRBJ2-7,TRBV6-2/TRBV6-3
TGCAGTGCTAGAGATACCGGGAGGGAGCTGTTTTTT,CSARDTGRELFF,NA,NA,TRBJ2-2,TRBV20-1
TGTGCCAGCAGTGAACGGACAGCCCCTGGCACAGATACGCAGTATTTT,CASSERTAPGTDTQYF,NA,many,TRBJ2-3,TRBV6-1
TGTGCCAGCTCACCACCTTTACAGGGGACCTACACCGGGGAGCTGTTTTTT,CASSPPLQGTYTGELFF,TRBD1,few,TRBJ2-2,TRBV18
TGTGCCAGCACACCGACCGCGTACCTAGGGCCTTATACGCAGTATTTT,CASTPTAYLGPYTQYF,NA,many,TRBJ2-3,TRBV27
TGTGCCAGTAGTCCAGGGGGAGATGGCTACACCTTC,CASSPGGDGYTF,TRBD1,few,TRBJ1-2,TRBV19
TGTGCCAGCAGCAGTGACCGAGGGGGCAATCAGCCCCAGCATTTT,CASSSDRGGNQPQHF,NA,many,TRBJ1-5,TRBV27
TGTGCCAGCAGGCCACTAGCGGGGGCCTACGAGCAGTACTTC,CASRPLAGAYEQYF,TRBD2,many,TRBJ2-7,TRBV28
TGCAGTGCTCTGAGTTGGCGGGAAAACAATGAGCAGTTCTTC,CSALSWRENNEQFF,NA,NA,TRBJ2-1,TRBV20-1
TGTGCCAGCAGCCGTCTAGCGGGATGGGGAAATGAGCAGTTCTTC,CASSRLAGWGNEQFF,TRBD2,many,TRBJ2-1,TRBV6-1
TGTGCCAGCAGCCTCTCTTCAGGGTATGCCTACGAGCAGTACTTC,CASSLSSGYAYEQYF,NA,few,TRBJ2-7,TRBV9
TGTGCCAGCAGCTTAGCGGGTAGGGCTCAGCCCCAGCATTTT,CASSLAGRAQPQHF,NA,few,TRBJ1-5,TRBV7-9
TGTGCCAGCAGCTTGGGCAGGGCCCCCGGGGAGCTGTTTTTT,CASSLGRAPGELFF,NA,NA,TRBJ2-2,TRBV7-9
TGTGCCAGCAGCGGGACTAGCGATGAGCAGTTCTTC,CASSGTSDEQFF,TRBD2,few,TRBJ2-1,TRBV9
TGTGCCAGTAGTACCGGGACGGCAGCCTACGAGCAGTACTTC,CASSTGTAAYEQYF,NA,few,TRBJ2-7,TRBV19
TGCAGTGCTAGTAGCCGGGGCAGCTATGGCTACACCTTC,CSASSRGSYGYTF,NA,many,TRBJ1-2,TRBV20-1
TGCAGCGTTGCGTCGGCGGGGGACTACGAGCAGTACTTC,CSVASAGDYEQYF,TRBD2,NA,TRBJ2-7,TRBV29-1
TGCAGTGCTAGAGTGATGGTGAACACTGAAGCTTTCTTT,CSARVMVNTEAFF,NA,many,TRBJ1-1,TRBV20-1
TGTGCCAGCAGTTTCTCGGACATTGGTGAGCAGTTCTTC,CASSFSDIGEQFF,NA,many,TRBJ2-1,TRBV28
NA,CSALRAGDEQYF,NA,NA,TRBJ2-7,TRBV29-1
TGTGCCAGCAGTAGATACAGGGGCGGCTACGAGCAGTACTTC,CASSRYRGGYEQYF,TRBD1,many,TRBJ2-7,TRBV28